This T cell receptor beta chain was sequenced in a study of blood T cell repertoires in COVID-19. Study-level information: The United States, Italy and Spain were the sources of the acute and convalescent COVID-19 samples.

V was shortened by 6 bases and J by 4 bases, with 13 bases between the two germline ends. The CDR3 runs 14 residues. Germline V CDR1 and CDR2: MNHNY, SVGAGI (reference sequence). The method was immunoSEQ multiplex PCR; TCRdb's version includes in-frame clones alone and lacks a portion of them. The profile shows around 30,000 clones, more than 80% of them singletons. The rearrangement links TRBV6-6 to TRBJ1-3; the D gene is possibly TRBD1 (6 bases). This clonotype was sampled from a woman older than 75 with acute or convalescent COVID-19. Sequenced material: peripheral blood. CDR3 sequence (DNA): TGTGCCAGCAGCGAGCCTACAGGGGGAAACACCATATATTTT. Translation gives CASSEPTGGNTIYF.